These 18 T cell receptor beta chains were all obtained from the same sample, sequenced in a study of blood T cell repertoires in COVID-19. Only in-frame clones appear in the TCRdb table, and some are missing; sequencing was by immunoSEQ multiplex PCR. The sample records 250,000 to 350,000 clones, 80% to 90% being singletons. Sequenced: PBMCs or T cells enriched from blood (not recorded which). Receptor source: a woman in her 30s who had recovered from COVID-19.

This clone was found a few times. The CDR3 reads CASRLGAGGPTDTQYF. The DNA of the CDR3 is TGTGCAAGTCGCCTTGGAGCGGGGGGACCCACAGATACGCAGTATTTT. The rearrangement links TRBV12-2 to TRBJ2-3; the DNA was not compared with TRBD2, the D call given in the table. TRBV12-2 counts as a pseudogene. The CDR3 contains 16 residues.

The V call is TRBV16, the J call TRBJ2-2; the D gene is possibly TRBD1 (5 bases). This CDR3 spans 15 amino acids. V was cut by 1 base and J by 3 bases, with 9 bases left in between. CDR1 and CDR2 (germline): KGHSY, FQNENV. Here the CDR3 reads CASSQFPRDTGELFF. In DNA form, the CDR3 reads TGTGCCAGCAGCCAATTCCCCAGGGACACCGGGGAGCTGTTTTTT.

The V gene is TRBV2, the J gene TRBJ1-6; no clear D. This CDR3 has 15 amino acids. Germline CDR1 SNHLY, CDR2 FYNNEI. Trimming removed 8 bases from V and 9 bases from J, with 20 bases in between. In nucleotides, the CDR3 is TGTGCCAGCCGAGTTCGTGACAATAGTGGTTCACCCCTCCACTTT. This sequence encodes CASRVRDNSGSPLHF.

The chain links TRBV28 to TRBJ2-3; tentatively, D is TRBD2 (7 bases). V was clipped by 3 bases and J by 4 bases, with 17 bases between them. From germline, CDR1 is MDHEN and CDR2 SYDVKM. The CDR3 sequence is 16 residues long. Written as DNA, the CDR3 is TGTGCCAGCAGTTTCTCCTGGAGGGGGGGATCAGATACGCAGTATTTT. Translated: CASSFSWRGGSDTQYF. The whole variable domain, filled in from reference TRBV28 and TRBJ2-3, reads DVKVTQSSRYLVKRTGEKVFLECVQDMDHENMFWYRQDPGLGLRLIYFSYDVKMKEKGDIPEGYSVSREKKERFSLILESASTNQTSMYLCASSFSWRGGSDTQYFGPGTRLTVL.

The chain joins TRBV19 to TRBJ2-1; maybe TRBD1 (5 bases). Germline values: CDR1 LNHDA, CDR2 SQIVND (reference sequence). This CDR3 has 15 residues. V was cut by 1 base and J by 0 bases, with 7 bases left in between. The CDR3 region is CASSIGQSSYNEQFF. CDR3 coding DNA: TGTGCCAGTAGTATAGGACAGAGCTCCTACAATGAGCAGTTCTTC.

The chain uses TRBV19 and TRBJ2-4, with D possibly matching TRBD2 (6 bases). The ends were cut back, 7 bases at V and 1 base at J, with 11 bases in the middle. CDR3 length equals 14 residues. Germline CDR1 reads LNHDA; CDR2 reads SQIVND (reference sequence). CDR3 loop: CASTGEWAKNIQYF. Written as DNA, the CDR3 is TGTGCCAGTACGGGAGAGTGGGCCAAAAACATTCAGTACTTC.

This clone was recorded once. J is TRBJ2-1 and V is TRBV7-6; TRBD2 agrees at 7 bases. This CDR3 has 16 residues. Germline loops: CDR1 SGHVS, CDR2 FNYEAQ. J was trimmed by 6 bases and V by 0 bases; bases with no gene match: 8. CDR3 amino acids: CASSLARGGGGNEQFF. In nucleotides, the CDR3 is TGTGCCAGCAGCTTAGCGAGGGGCGGGGGAGGCAATGAGCAGTTCTTC. The full variable domain, in which reference TRBV7-6 and TRBJ2-1 provide the parts outside the CDR3, is GAGVSQSPRYKVTKRGQDVALRCDPISGHVSLYWYRQALGQGPEFLTYFNYEAQQDKSGLPNDRFSAERPEGSISTLTIQRTEQRDSAMYRCASSLARGGGGNEQFFGPGTRLTVL.

This chain connects TRBV11-2 to TRBJ1-3, with D unresolved. CDR1 is SGHAT, CDR2 FQNNGV, per germline. Trimming left V 3 bases short and J 8 bases short, with 11 bases between. The CDR3 is 13 amino acids. Written as DNA, the CDR3 is TGTGCCAGCAGCTTCGGAGGGAGAGACACCATATATTTT. This encodes CASSFGGRDTIYF.

The chain joins TRBV19 to TRBJ1-1; possibly TRBD1 for D (5 bases). The V gene's germline CDR1 is LNHDA and CDR2 SQIVND (reference sequence). Trimming removed 0 bases at V and 0 bases at J, with 20 bases between. The CDR3 sequence is 19 residues long. Here the CDR3 DNA reads TGTGCCAGTAGTATAGACCCCAAATTCGTGACAGACCTGAACACTGAAGCTTTCTTT. It encodes CASSIDPKFVTDLNTEAFF.

V usage is TRBV11-2 and J usage is TRBJ2-3, with 12 bases fitting TRBD2. Germline-derived CDR1 and CDR2 are SGHAT and FQNNGV. With V trimmed by 5 bases and J by 5 bases, 5 bases remained unmatched. This CDR3 is built from 15 residues. The CDR3 here is CASSLAGGRGDTQYF. The CDR3, as DNA: TGTGCCAGCAGCCTAGCGGGGGGGCGGGGAGATACGCAGTATTTT.

The chain is built from TRBV18 and TRBJ1-2; D is unresolved. Germline-derived CDR1 and CDR2 are KGHSH and LQKENI. CDR3 length: 13 amino acids. With 4 bases removed from V and 4 bases from J, the gap between germline ends came to 10 bases. The CDR3 DNA follows: TGTGCCAGCTCACGGGAGGGAAGCTATGGCTACACCTTC. Its protein product is CASSREGSYGYTF. The complete variable domain, with remaining parts taken from reference TRBV18 and TRBJ1-2, reads NAGVMQNPRHLVRRRGQEARLRCSPMKGHSHVYWYRQLPEEGLKFMVYLQKENIIDESGMPKERFSAEFPKEGPSILRIQQVVRGDSAAYFCASSREGSYGYTFGSGTRLTVV.

V is TRBV5-1 and J is TRBJ1-3; D is perhaps TRBD1 (5 bases). The V gene lost 0 bases and the J gene lost 3 bases, with 10 bases spanning the gap. This CDR3 has 15 residues. Germline V gives CDR1 SGHRS, CDR2 YFSETQ. The CDR3 reads CASSLEGQFGNTIYF. The DNA of the CDR3 is TGCGCCAGCAGCTTGGAGGGGCAGTTTGGAAACACCATATATTTT.

This clone was seen once. V and J are TRBV9 and TRBJ2-5; the D gene is possibly TRBD2 (6 bases). Trimming took off 0 bases at V and 2 bases at J, with 17 bases between the two ends. This CDR3 has 17 amino acids. Per germline, CDR1 SGDLS and CDR2 YYNGEE. CDR3 protein: CASSVAGESPIQETQYF. As DNA, the CDR3 is TGTGCCAGCAGCGTAGCGGGAGAAAGTCCCATACAAGAGACCCAGTACTTC.

The chain links TRBV18 to TRBJ1-3; unclear D gene. CDR3 size: 17 residues. Trimming shortened V by 2 bases and J by 0 bases, and 14 bases separated the two germline ends. Germline CDR1 KGHSH, CDR2 LQKENI. The CDR3 protein is CASSPLGGRFSGNTIYF. In nucleotides, the CDR3 is TGTGCCAGCTCACCATTAGGAGGGAGGTTCTCTGGAAACACCATATATTTT.

The V call is TRBV7-9, the J call TRBJ2-7; D unresolved. Per germline, CDR1 SEHNR and CDR2 FQNEAQ (reference sequence). Trimming cost V 6 bases and J 4 bases, with 13 bases left between them. This CDR3 has 13 amino acids. The CDR3 sequence: CASRRSMVYEQYF. The CDR3 DNA reads TGTGCCAGCAGGCGAAGTATGGTGTACGAGCAGTACTTC.

This clone was seen a single time. The V and J genes are TRBV13 and TRBJ1-6, with 10 bases that match TRBD1. There are 17 residues in the CDR3. CDR1 and CDR2 from the germline V gene are PRHDT and FYEKMQ (reference sequence). V lost 4 bases to trimming and J lost 7 bases; unmatched junction nucleotides: 10. CDR3 amino acids: CASSSSPRQGANSPLHF. DNA of the CDR3: TGTGCCAGCAGCTCATCACCAAGACAGGGGGCGAATTCACCCCTCCACTTT. The full variable domain, rest sourced from reference TRBV13 and TRBJ1-6, is AAGVIQSPRHLIKEKRETATLKCYPIPRHDTVYWYQQGPGQDPQFLISFYEKMQSDKGSIPDRFSAQQFSDYHSELNMSSLELGDSALYFCASSSSPRQGANSPLHFGNGTRLTVT.

The chain has TRBV28 and TRBJ1-1; possible D gene TRBD1, 5 bases. Trimming removed 6 bases at V and 6 bases at J, with 20 bases between. CDR1 is MDHEN, CDR2 SYDVKM, per germline. The CDR3 has 15 residues. The DNA of the CDR3 is TGTGCCAGCAGGCGAAATGGGGGGGTCCAACCTGAAGCTTTCTTT. It encodes CASRRNGGVQPEAFF.

This chain links TRBV27 with TRBJ2-7, with a weak D call TRBD2 (6 bases). Between the trimmed V and J ends, which lost 9 bases and 0 bases, there was a span of 18 bases. This CDR3 spans 15 amino acids. Germline loops: CDR1 MNHEY, CDR2 SMNVEV (reference sequence). The CDR3 DNA is TGTGCCAGTTCCGGAAGGAGGGAACCCTCCTACGAGCAGTACTTC. The encoded protein is CASSGRREPSYEQYF.